These 29 T cell receptor beta chains came from one sample sequenced in a study of blood T cell repertoires in COVID-19. Profiling relied on immunoSEQ multiplex PCR, and the TCRdb table lists in-frame clones only, not all of them. The sample lists 330,000 or so clones; about nine tenths were seen once. Sequenced material: PBMCs or T cells enriched from blood (not recorded which). The receptor source for this set is a woman in her twenties or thirties who had been exposed to COVID-19.

The chain carries TRBV28 and TRBJ2-7; TRBD1 matches 8 bases. This CDR3 is 16 amino acids long. The germline V gene has CDR1 MDHEN and CDR2 SYDVKM. V dropped 5 bases and J dropped 3; count of bases not matched to a gene: 12. The CDR3 is CASSPTAGTGLYEQYF. As DNA, the CDR3 is TGTGCCAGCAGTCCGACCGCCGGGACAGGCCTCTACGAGCAGTACTTC.

V is TRBV5-1 and J is TRBJ1-2; D unclear. Germline-derived CDR1 and CDR2 are SGHRS and YFSETQ. The ends were cut back, 4 bases at V and 0 bases at J, with 7 bases in the middle. The CDR3 has 13 residues. The CDR3 region has the DNA TGCGCCAGCAGCCCCGGGGCTAACTATGGCTACACCTTC. It translates to CASSPGANYGYTF.

As concerns this clone: Other DNA sequences of this sample code for an identical CDR3. For the CDR3, the DNA is TGTGCCAGCAGCGTCGGAGCGGGCAATCAGCCCCAGCATTTT. Translating gives CASSVGAGNQPQHF. V gene TRBV9 combines with J gene TRBJ1-5; D is uncertain. Per germline, CDR1 SGDLS and CDR2 YYNGEE. The V gene lost 2 bases and the J gene lost 2 bases, with 8 bases spanning the gap. This CDR3 contains 14 residues.

CDR3 nucleotides: TGCAGCGTTGAAGAAGGGAGCCGTTCAGAGACCCAGTACTTC. Translation gives CSVEEGSRSETQYF. V and J are TRBV29-1 and TRBJ2-5, with D maybe TRBD2 (5 bases). V was shortened by 0 bases and J by 4 bases, with 12 bases between the two germline ends. Germline loops: CDR1 SQVTM, CDR2 ANQGSEA. This CDR3 is 14 amino acids long.

The chain employs TRBV13 and TRBJ2-1; 8 bases fit TRBD2. V lost 5 bases to trimming and J lost 5 bases; unmatched junction nucleotides: 8. This CDR3 comprises 15 residues. CDR1 PRHDT and CDR2 FYEKMQ come from the germline V gene (reference sequence). The CDR3 here is CASSPRTSQNNEQFF. CDR3 nucleotides: TGTGCCAGCAGCCCCCGGACTAGCCAGAACAATGAGCAGTTCTTC.

The chain employs TRBV19 and TRBJ2-7, with D maybe TRBD2 (6 bases). Germline CDR1 is LNHDA and CDR2 is SQIVND (reference sequence). This CDR3 contains 17 residues. V was clipped by 2 bases and J by 2 bases, with 19 bases between them. Written as DNA, the CDR3 is TGTGCCAGTAGTATATTGGGGGGAGCCAAGGACGCCTACGAGCAGTACTTC. Residues: CASSILGGAKDAYEQYF.

The gene calls are TRBV7-9 and TRBJ1-4; 8 nucleotides align to TRBD1. This CDR3 is built from 18 residues. Germline CDR1 SEHNR, CDR2 FQNEAQ (reference sequence). Trimming at V came to 5 bases and at J to 0 bases, leaving 11 bases not matched to a gene. CDR3: CASSPPTGGITTNEKLFF. CDR3 DNA sequence: TGTGCCAGCAGCCCCCCCACAGGGGGGATAACAACTAATGAAAAACTGTTTTTT.

This clone appeared once. V gene TRBV7-8 combines with J gene TRBJ2-7; D not certain. Between the trimmed V and J ends, which lost 2 bases and 5 bases, there was a span of 16 bases. CDR3 length equals 15 residues. CDR1 is SGHVS and CDR2 is FQNEAQ in the germline V gene. CDR3 sequence reads: CASSLIGLASDEQYF. The CDR3 DNA reads as TGTGCCAGCAGCTTAATTGGTTTGGCTTCCGACGAGCAGTACTTC.

The V and J genes are TRBV5-6 and TRBJ2-5; TRBD1 agrees at 7 bases. CDR3 length: 13 amino acids. V shed 4 bases and J 5 bases; nucleotides not matched to a gene: 5. Germline CDR1 reads SGHDT; CDR2 reads YYEEEE. CDR3 loop: CASSTRGLETQYF. As DNA, the CDR3 is TGTGCCAGCAGCACAAGGGGGCTTGAGACCCAGTACTTC.

DNA of the CDR3: TGTGCCAGCGCAACGGGGGGGCAGGGCACTGAAGCTTTCTTT. Translating it yields CASATGGQGTEAFF. V is TRBV18 and J is TRBJ1-1, with D tentatively TRBD1 (6 bases). Germline CDR1 is KGHSH and CDR2 is LQKENI. The CDR3 has 14 amino acids. V was trimmed by 8 bases and J by 4 bases, leaving 17 bases between them.

The chain couples TRBV14 to TRBJ2-7; no firm D call. This CDR3 is built from 12 residues. Germline CDR1 is SGHDN and CDR2 is FVKESK. With 1 base removed from V and 3 bases from J, the gap between germline ends came to 4 bases. CDR3 amino acids: CASSQVLYEQYF. DNA for the CDR3: TGTGCCAGCAGCCAAGTACTCTACGAGCAGTACTTC.

J is TRBJ2-1 and V is TRBV30, with D possibly matching TRBD2 (6 bases). The CDR3 consists of 13 residues. Germline V gene sequence: CDR1 GTSNPN, CDR2 SVGIG (reference sequence). V lost 3 bases and J lost 2, with 8 bases in between. The CDR3 here is CAWSGRAYNEQFF. CDR3 DNA: TGTGCCTGGAGCGGGAGAGCCTACAATGAGCAGTTCTTC.

V gene TRBV18 combines with J gene TRBJ1-5; 7 nucleotides line up with TRBD1. CDR1 is KGHSH, CDR2 LQKENI, per germline. V dropped 2 bases and J dropped 4; count of bases not matched to a gene: 2. The CDR3 has 14 amino acids. The DNA of the CDR3 is TGTGCCAGCTCACCATCGGGACAGAATCAGCCCCAGCATTTT. Protein product: CASSPSGQNQPQHF.

The genes are TRBV6-5 and TRBJ1-1; D not certain. The germline CDR1 and CDR2 sequences are MNHEY and SVGAGI. V was shortened by 6 bases and J by 6 bases, with 14 bases between the two germline ends. The CDR3 loop spans 13 amino acids. The CDR3 DNA sequence: TGTGCCAGCAGAATGAATGGCCCTGCTGAAGCTTTCTTT. Residues: CASRMNGPAEAFF.

The genes are TRBV19 and TRBJ1-5, with D possibly being TRBD1 (5 bases). Trimming took 0 bases from V and 4 from J, leaving 10 bases between them. The germline CDR1 and CDR2 sequences are LNHDA and SQIVND (reference sequence). The CDR3 totals 15 residues. The CDR3 bases are TGTGCCAGTAGTATAGATGTTGGGGCAAATCAGCCCCAGCATTTT. Its translation is CASSIDVGANQPQHF. Combining the CDR3 with reference TRBV19 and TRBJ1-5 gives the whole variable domain DGGITQSPKYLFRKEGQNVTLSCEQNLNHDAMYWYRQDPGQGLRLIYYSQIVNDFQKGDIAEGYSVSREKKESFPLTVTSAQKNPTAFYLCASSIDVGANQPQHFGDGTRLSIL.

This clone was seen once. V usage is TRBV12-3 or TRBV12-4 and J usage is TRBJ2-7, with 9 bases lining up with TRBD2. The CDR3 spans 13 residues. Trimming took 5 bases from V and 3 from J; bases not matched to a gene: 2. The CDR3 spells CASSNSGSYEQYF. Here the CDR3 DNA reads TGTGCCAGCAGTAATAGCGGGAGCTACGAGCAGTACTTC.

In nucleotides, the CDR3 is TGTGCCAGCAGTTTCTCAGTATTAGCGGGAGATATAACCTACGAGCAGTACTTC. It specifies CASSFSVLAGDITYEQYF. The chain is built from TRBV6-2 or TRBV6-3 and TRBJ2-7; 9 bases are shared with TRBD2. Germline lookup yields CDR1 MNHEY and CDR2 SVGEGT. J was trimmed by 2 bases and V by 4 bases; bases with no gene match: 15. This CDR3 region has 18 residues.

The J gene is TRBJ2-5, the V gene TRBV5-6; 9 positions match TRBD1. Germline CDR1 SGHDT, CDR2 YYEEEE. Losses at the gene ends were 4 bases for V and 4 bases for J; bases not matched to a gene: 11. The CDR3 totals 16 residues. DNA of the CDR3: TGTGCCAGCAGCCGGAAACAGGGGGCAAAAGGAGAGACCCAGTACTTC. Encoded protein: CASSRKQGAKGETQYF. Using reference TRBV5-6 and TRBJ2-5 for the parts outside the CDR3, the full variable domain is DAGVTQSPTHLIKTRGQQVTLRCSPKSGHDTVSWYQQALGQGPQFIFQYYEEEERQRGNFPDRFSGHQFPNYSSELNVNALLLGDSALYLCASSRKQGAKGETQYFGPGTRLLVL.

The chain couples TRBV2 to TRBJ1-2, with 7 bases matching TRBD1. In germline, CDR1 is SNHLY, CDR2 FYNNEI. The CDR3 has 14 residues. With 7 bases clipped from V and 2 bases from J, the junction kept 7 bases outside the gene matches. As DNA, the CDR3 is TGTGCCAGCACCCAGGGGGAAGAAAACTATGGCTACACCTTC. Translated: CASTQGEENYGYTF.

The chain employs TRBV10-3 and TRBJ1-2, with TRBD1 matching over 9 bases. This CDR3 comprises 13 residues. V gave up 6 bases and J gave up 8 bases; unmatched junction bases: 7. The germline V gene has CDR1 ENHRY and CDR2 SYGVKD. CDR3: CAISPGQGGGYTF. The CDR3 DNA sequence: TGTGCCATCAGCCCGGGACAGGGAGGAGGCTACACCTTC.

The chain recombines TRBV7-3 with TRBJ1-1; no clear D. Trimming took off 5 bases at V and 6 bases at J, with 13 bases between the two ends. CDR3 length equals 13 residues. The germline V gene has CDR1 SGHTA and CDR2 FQGTGA. The CDR3 DNA reads TGTGCCAGCAGCCCAGCATCCGGGGCTGAAGCTTTCTTT. Its translation: CASSPASGAEAFF.

This clone showed up just a few times. The chain uses TRBV4-2 and TRBJ1-6, with a possible D match to TRBD1 (5 bases). This CDR3 is 20 amino acids long. Looked up from germline, CDR1 is LGHNA and CDR2 is YNFKEQ. V was pared by 0 bases and J by 5 bases, with 23 bases between. CDR3 sequence: CASSQDNILRGATDNSPLHF. CDR3 DNA sequence: TGTGCCAGCAGCCAAGATAATATTCTTAGGGGCGCCACAGATAATTCACCCCTCCACTTT.

The chain joins TRBV5-4 to TRBJ1-1, with D perhaps matching TRBD1 (6 bases). V was shortened by 4 bases and J by 4 bases, with 17 bases between the two germline ends. The CDR3 spans 15 residues. Looked up from germline, CDR1 is SGHNT and CDR2 is YYREEE (reference sequence). Here the CDR3 DNA reads TGTGCCAGCAGCCCCGTTGAGGGCAGGGGCACTGAAGCTTTCTTT. This translates into CASSPVEGRGTEAFF.

This chain connects TRBV11-1 to TRBJ2-1; TRBD2 aligns across 7 bases. The V segment lost 1 base and the J segment 7 bases; nucleotides outside the gene matches: 7. This CDR3 is 15 amino acids long. Per the germline V gene, CDR1 is SGHAT and CDR2 is FQDESV (reference sequence). The CDR3 loop is CASSLGREITNEQFF. The CDR3 coding sequence is TGTGCCAGCAGCTTAGGGCGGGAGATAACAAATGAGCAGTTCTTC.

This rearrangement joins TRBV5-1 to TRBJ2-1, with D possibly matching TRBD2 (5 bases). V was cut by 0 bases and J by 9 bases, with 19 bases left in between. The germline CDR1 and CDR2 sequences are SGHRS and YFSETQ. This CDR3 spans 16 amino acids. The CDR3 sequence is CASSLEIYSRGGEQFF. CDR3 in DNA: TGCGCCAGCAGCTTGGAGATTTATTCCCGCGGAGGTGAGCAGTTCTTC. Full variable domain (remainder filled in from reference TRBV5-1 and TRBJ2-1): KAGVTQTPRYLIKTRGQQVTLSCSPISGHRSVSWYQQTPGQGLQFLFEYFSETQRNKGNFPGRFSGRQFSNSRSEMNVSTLELGDSALYLCASSLEIYSRGGEQFFGPGTRLTVL.

The chain joins TRBV21-1 to TRBJ2-5; the D call in the table, TRBD2, was not verified against the DNA. TRBV21-1 is a known pseudogene. The CDR3 has 20 residues. CDR3 nucleotides: TGTGCCAGCAGCAAAGGGGGACTAGCGGGAGAGGGGGTATCCCAAGAGACCCAGTACTTC. Encoded protein: CASSKGGLAGEGVSQETQYF.

This rearrangement joins TRBV18 to TRBJ2-3, with 11 bases identical to TRBD2. The CDR3 covers 18 residues. Looked up from germline, CDR1 is KGHSH and CDR2 is LQKENI. The V gene end was trimmed by 2 bases and the J gene end by 6 bases; junction bases not matched to a gene: 13. CDR3 DNA sequence: TGTGCCAGCTCACCAGAACTAGCGGGAGCAATATCGAGGGATACGCAGTATTTT. Translated: CASSPELAGAISRDTQYF.

The V and J genes are TRBV19 and TRBJ2-3; weak D call: TRBD2 (5 bases). V dropped 3 bases and J dropped 0 bases, with 10 bases sitting between them. CDR1 is LNHDA and CDR2 is SQIVND in the germline V gene (reference sequence). This CDR3 is 15 amino acids long. The CDR3 DNA reads TGTGCCAGTAGTATCGACACGGGAAGCACAGATACGCAGTATTTT. Amino acids: CASSIDTGSTDTQYF.

This chain links TRBV7-9 with TRBJ2-1; maybe TRBD2 (5 bases). V gave up 3 bases and J gave up 0 bases, with 9 bases separating them. This CDR3 has 15 residues. Germline V lookup: CDR1 SEHNR, CDR2 FQNEAQ (reference sequence). DNA for the CDR3: TGTGCCAGCAGCTTCGGACTTCTCTCCTACAATGAGCAGTTCTTC. It translates to CASSFGLLSYNEQFF.